Listed here are 18 T cell receptor beta chains from one sample, sequenced in a study of graft-versus-host responses after intestinal transplantation. Produced via immunoSEQ multiplex PCR; TCRdb's table is partial and in-frame only. Of over 10,000 clones listed, approximately 84% are singletons. The sequenced sample was PBMCs, obtained after intestinal transplantation. Source of these receptors: a human patient who received an intestinal transplant, so some T cells may come from the graft donor.

This clone was detected once. The gene calls are TRBV9 and TRBJ1-1, with 7 bases lining up with TRBD1. This CDR3 comprises 13 residues. The V gene end was trimmed by 3 bases and the J gene end by 4 bases; junction bases not matched to a gene: 3. The germline gives CDR1 SGDLS, CDR2 YYNGEE. This CDR3 is CASSEGAGTEAFF. CDR3 in DNA: TGTGCCAGCAGCGAGGGGGCCGGCACTGAAGCTTTCTTT.

This chain uses TRBV5-1 with TRBJ2-7, with D possibly being TRBD1 (7 bases). Germline-derived CDR1 and CDR2 are SGHRS and YFSETQ. This CDR3 contains 14 residues. V lost 1 base, J lost 5 bases, and 13 bases lay in between. The CDR3 loop reads CASSLTQGRHEQYF. The DNA for the CDR3 is TGCGCCAGCAGCTTGACACAGGGGAGGCACGAGCAGTACTTC.

This chain uses TRBV9 with TRBJ2-1, with 8 bases fitting TRBD2. Germline CDR1 SGDLS, CDR2 YYNGEE. CDR3 length: 16 amino acids. The trim removed 1 base at V and 5 bases at J, leaving 8 bases unmatched. The CDR3: CASSVRRTSIDNEQFF. CDR3 DNA sequence: TGTGCCAGCAGCGTAAGGCGGACTAGCATTGACAATGAGCAGTTCTTC.

This clone was counted a single time. V gene TRBV5-5 combines with J gene TRBJ2-7; no definite D call. The germline gives CDR1 SGHKS, CDR2 YYEKEE (reference sequence). The germline V and J ends were trimmed by 0 bases and 1 base, with 8 bases remaining between them. The CDR3 has 14 amino acids. This CDR3 is CASSLAGGSYEQYF. The CDR3 nucleotides read TGTGCCAGCAGCTTGGCTGGCGGTTCCTACGAGCAGTACTTC.

The CDR3 protein is CASSSTGTAGTGELFF. CDR3 coding DNA: TGCGCCAGCAGCTCGACCGGGACAGCGGGCACCGGGGAGCTGTTTTTT. This sequence joins TRBV5-1 and TRBJ2-2; the D gene is possibly TRBD1 (7 bases). Trimming left V 3 bases short and J 4 bases short, with 16 bases between. CDR3 length: 16 amino acids. Germline V CDR1 and CDR2: SGHRS, YFSETQ.

V gene TRBV21-1 combines with J gene TRBJ1-2; TRBD1 is taken as the D call from the table, unchecked against the DNA. TRBV21-1 counts as a pseudogene. The CDR3 consists of 12 residues. This CDR3 reads CASSTGYYGYTF. CDR3 nucleotide sequence: TGTGCCAGCAGCACAGGGTACTATGGCTACACCTTC.

V usage is TRBV28 and J usage is TRBJ2-3, with D perhaps matching TRBD1 (6 bases). The CDR3 spans 15 residues. The ends were cut back, 5 bases at V and 2 bases at J, with 14 bases in the middle. Germline V lookup: CDR1 MDHEN, CDR2 SYDVKM. The CDR3 DNA is TGTGCCAGCAGTCTTCAGGGGATACTCACAGATACGCAGTATTTT. It translates to CASSLQGILTDTQYF.

The chain is built from TRBV6-9 and TRBJ2-1, with 9 bases that match TRBD2. Per germline, CDR1 MNHGY and CDR2 SVAAGI. The CDR3 sequence is 15 residues long. V dropped 3 bases and J dropped 7; count of bases not matched to a gene: 7. The CDR3 nucleotides read TGTGCCAGCAGTTACCTCGGACTAGCGCGGAATGAGCAGTTCTTC. It is translated as CASSYLGLARNEQFF.

The table lists this clone with a few counts. The genes are TRBV9 and TRBJ1-3; a weak D match, TRBD1 (5 bases). Germline assignment: CDR1 SGDLS and CDR2 YYNGEE. The CDR3 consists of 16 residues. V was cut by 0 bases and J by 8 bases, with 18 bases left in between. CDR3 DNA sequence: TGTGCCAGCAGCGTAGATAGCCCTTCTATGGGGGACACCATATATTTT. Translation: CASSVDSPSMGDTIYF.

The chain recombines TRBV4-2 with TRBJ2-7, with 10 positions matching TRBD1. The germline gives CDR1 LGHNA, CDR2 YNFKEQ. The CDR3 is made up of 16 amino acids. The V gene end was trimmed by 1 base and the J gene end by 0 bases; junction bases not matched to a gene: 3. The CDR3 is CASSQVRTGGSYEQYF. CDR3 sequence (DNA): TGTGCCAGCAGCCAAGTTCGGACAGGGGGCTCCTACGAGCAGTACTTC.

V is TRBV28 and J is TRBJ2-7; 7 nucleotides match TRBD2. Germline CDR1 reads MDHEN; CDR2 reads SYDVKM. The CDR3 is 18 residues long. The V and J ends lost 3 bases and 4 bases, in that order; junction bases with no gene match: 18. CDR3 loop: CASSLGGFGPGAFYEQYF. The CDR3 DNA follows: TGTGCCAGCAGTTTGGGGGGGTTTGGGCCGGGAGCGTTTTACGAGCAGTACTTC.

This sequence joins TRBV30 and TRBJ2-7; 13 bases fit TRBD2. Germline CDR1 reads GTSNPN; CDR2 reads SVGIG (reference sequence). The J segment lost 4 bases and the V segment lost 1 base, leaving 7 bases of the junction unmatched. The CDR3 is made up of 16 amino acids. The CDR3 loop is CAWSAPGLAGRYEQYF. The CDR3 DNA sequence: TGTGCCTGGAGTGCCCCGGGACTAGCGGGACGGTACGAGCAGTACTTC.

The chain uses TRBV28 and TRBJ1-5; D is uncertain. The CDR3 contains 14 residues. CDR1 and CDR2 from the germline V gene are MDHEN and SYDVKM. Trimming cost V 5 bases and J 6 bases, with 14 bases left between them. CDR3 nucleotides: TGTGCCAGCAGTGAAGACGGTCGCGGTCAGCCCCAGCATTTT. Its translation is CASSEDGRGQPQHF.

There are a few counts of this clone. The chain joins TRBV28 to TRBJ2-7; D is uncertain. The CDR3 consists of 13 residues. Germline V gene data show CDR1 as MDHEN and CDR2 as SYDVKM. V dropped 3 bases and J dropped 3 bases, with 9 bases sitting between them. The CDR3 region has the DNA TGTGCCAGCAGTTTGTCCGGAAACTACGAGCAGTACTTC. Residues: CASSLSGNYEQYF.

The chain carries TRBV7-8 and TRBJ1-3; D is unresolved. CDR3 length: 13 residues. With 5 bases removed from V and 4 bases from J, the gap between germline ends came to 9 bases. Germline V gives CDR1 SGHVS, CDR2 FQNEAQ. CDR3 in amino acids: CASSLPPGNTIYF. CDR3 nucleotide sequence: TGTGCCAGCAGCCTGCCTCCCGGAAACACCATATATTTT.

This chain joins TRBV13 and TRBJ2-7, with D unclear. The CDR3 sequence is 12 residues long. Trimming removed 5 bases from V and 7 bases from J, with 12 bases in between. CDR1 and CDR2 from the germline V gene are PRHDT and FYEKMQ (reference sequence). The CDR3 loop reads CASSLTIGEQYF. The CDR3 DNA follows: TGTGCCAGCAGCCTTACGATAGGGGAGCAGTACTTC.

The chain couples TRBV10-1 to TRBJ2-3; D is perhaps TRBD1 (6 bases). The CDR3 is 14 amino acids. Germline assignment: CDR1 WNHNN and CDR2 SYGVQD (reference sequence). The ends were cut back, 3 bases at V and 1 base at J, with 8 bases in the middle. In DNA, the CDR3 is TGCGCCAGCAGTGACAACAGGGGCACAGATACGCAGTATTTT. It specifies CASSDNRGTDTQYF.

The chain employs TRBV10-2 and TRBJ2-2; TRBD2 agrees at 11 bases. From germline, CDR1 is WSHSY and CDR2 SAAADI. The CDR3 length is 14 residues. Trimming cost V 6 bases and J 6 bases; bases outside gene matches: 3. The CDR3 sequence: CASSPGLAAGELFF. As DNA, the CDR3 is TGCGCCAGCAGCCCGGGACTAGCGGCCGGGGAGCTGTTTTTT.